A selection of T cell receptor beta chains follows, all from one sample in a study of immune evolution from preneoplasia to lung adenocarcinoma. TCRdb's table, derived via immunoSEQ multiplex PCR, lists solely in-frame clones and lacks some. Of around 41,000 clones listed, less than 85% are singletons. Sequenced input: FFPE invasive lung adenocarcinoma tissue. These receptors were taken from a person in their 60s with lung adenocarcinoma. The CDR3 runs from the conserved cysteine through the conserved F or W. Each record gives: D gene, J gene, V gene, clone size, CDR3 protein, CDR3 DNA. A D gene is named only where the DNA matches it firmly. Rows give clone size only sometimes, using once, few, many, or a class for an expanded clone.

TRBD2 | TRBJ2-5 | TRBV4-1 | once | CASERSGRRETQYF | TGCGCCAGCGAACGGAGCGGGAGACGAGAGACCCAGTACTTC
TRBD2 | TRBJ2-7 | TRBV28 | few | CASRPQPQGLAGYEQYF | TGTGCCAGCAGGCCCCAGCCTCAGGGACTAGCGGGATACGAGCAGTACTTC
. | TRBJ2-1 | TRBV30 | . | CAWKRSSYNEQFF | TGTGCCTGGAAACGGAGCTCCTACAATGAGCAGTTCTTC
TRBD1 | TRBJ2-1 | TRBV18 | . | CASSPLPGQGYNEQFF | TGTGCCAGCTCACCCTTGCCCGGACAGGGCTACAATGAGCAGTTCTTC
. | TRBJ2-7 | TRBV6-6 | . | CASSYSGSGYSYEQYF | TGTGCCAGCAGTTACTCGGGTAGCGGATACTCCTACGAGCAGTACTTC
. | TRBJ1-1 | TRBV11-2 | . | CASSLVGGTEAFF | TGTGCCAGCAGCTTAGTCGGCGGAACTGAAGCTTTCTTT
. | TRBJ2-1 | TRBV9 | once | CASSVASGYNEQFF | TGTGCCAGCAGCGTAGCCTCGGGGTACAATGAGCAGTTCTTC
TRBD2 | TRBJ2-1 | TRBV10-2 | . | CASSYGRAYNEQFF | TGCGCCAGCAGCTACGGGAGGGCCTACAATGAGCAGTTCTTC
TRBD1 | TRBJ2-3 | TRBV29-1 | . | CSVVMDRGPDTQYF | TGCAGCGTTGTGATGGACAGGGGGCCAGATACGCAGTATTTT
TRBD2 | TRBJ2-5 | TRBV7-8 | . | CASSLGLAGVETQYF | TGTGCCAGCAGCTTGGGACTAGCGGGGGTGGAGACCCAGTACTTC
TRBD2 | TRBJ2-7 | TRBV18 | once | CASSPGLAGASEQYF | TGTGCCAGCTCACCAGGACTAGCGGGAGCTAGTGAGCAGTACTTC
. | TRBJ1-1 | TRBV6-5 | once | CASSYRNTEAFF | TGTGCCAGCAGTTACAGGAACACTGAAGCTTTCTTT
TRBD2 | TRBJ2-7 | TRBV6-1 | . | CASSGYSGTPYEQYF | TGTGCCAGCAGTGGCTATAGCGGGACTCCCTACGAGCAGTACTTC
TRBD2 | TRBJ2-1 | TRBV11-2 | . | CASSVGLAGTNSYNEQFF | TGTGCCAGCAGCGTCGGACTAGCGGGAACCAACTCCTACAATGAGCAGTTCTTC
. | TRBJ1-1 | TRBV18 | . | CASSPMGNTEAFF | TGTGCCAGCTCACCAATGGGGAACACTGAAGCTTTCTTT
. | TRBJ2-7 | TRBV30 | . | CAWSSQARGSYEQYF | TGTGCCTGGAGTTCACAGGCGAGGGGCTCCTACGAGCAGTACTTC
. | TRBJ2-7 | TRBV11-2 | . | CASSSHLHEQYF | TGTGCCAGCAGCTCCCATCTGCACGAGCAGTACTTC
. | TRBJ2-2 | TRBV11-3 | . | CASSPRGNTGELFF | TGTGCCAGCAGCCCCAGGGGAAACACCGGGGAGCTGTTTTTT
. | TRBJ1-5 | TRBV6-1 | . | CASSPTTNQPQHF | TGTGCCAGCAGTCCTACCACCAATCAGCCCCAGCATTTT
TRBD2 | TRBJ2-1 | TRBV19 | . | CASKVRTSGINEQFF | TGTGCCAGTAAGGTGCGGACTAGCGGGATTAATGAGCAGTTCTTC
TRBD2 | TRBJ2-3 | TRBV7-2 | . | CASSYGTSRTDTQYF | TGTGCCAGCAGCTATGGGACTAGTCGCACAGATACGCAGTATTTT
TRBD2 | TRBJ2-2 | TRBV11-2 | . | CASSFRAGVGGELFF | TGTGCCAGCAGCTTTCGAGCGGGAGTTGGCGGGGAGCTGTTTTTT
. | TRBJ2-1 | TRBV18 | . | CASSPPVQNYNEQFF | TGTGCCAGCTCACCACCCGTCCAGAACTACAATGAGCAGTTCTTC
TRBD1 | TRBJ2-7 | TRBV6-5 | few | CASSYGTGFGEQYF | TGTGCCAGCAGTTACGGGACAGGCTTTGGCGAGCAGTACTTC
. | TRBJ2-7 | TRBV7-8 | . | CASSSQSSSEQYF | TGTGCCAGCAGCTCACAAAGTTCCAGCGAGCAGTACTTC
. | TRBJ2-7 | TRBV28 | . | CASRPQPQGLASYEQYF | TGTGCCTCCCGCCCCCAGCCACAGGGTTTAGCCTCCTACGAGCAGTACTTC
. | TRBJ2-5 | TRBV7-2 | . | CASSLGGGEAETQYF | TGTGCCAGCAGCTTAGGAGGGGGAGAGGCAGAGACCCAGTACTTC
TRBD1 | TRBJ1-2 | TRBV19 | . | CASSARTGRYGYTF | TGTGCCAGTAGTGCCAGGACAGGGCGGTATGGCTACACCTTC
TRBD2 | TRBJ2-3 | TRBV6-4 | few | CASSEGREVTDTQYF | TGTGCCAGCAGTGAGGGGAGGGAGGTCACAGATACGCAGTATTTT
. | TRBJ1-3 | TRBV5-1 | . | CASSDSSAGNTIYF | TGCGCCAGCAGCGATTCCAGCGCGGGAAACACCATATATTTT